A selection of T cell receptor beta chains follows, all from one sample in a study of blood T cell repertoires in COVID-19. Libraries were prepared by immunoSEQ multiplex PCR; TCRdb keeps only in-frame clonotypes and omits some of them. The sample has some 250,000 clones; 75% to 90% are singletons. Sequenced: peripheral blood. The receptors derive from a woman aged 55-70 years with active or convalescent COVID-19. The CDR3 runs from the conserved cysteine through the conserved F or W. A D gene is named only where the DNA matches it firmly. Clone size is not always given. Where it is, it says once, few, many or a class for expanded clones.

d_gene	v_gene	abundance	j_gene	CDR3nt	CDR3aa
TRBD1	TRBV27	once	TRBJ2-7	TGTGCCAGCAGTTCCCTGGGACAGGGGGCCTACGAGCAGTACTTC	CASSSLGQGAYEQYF
.	TRBV5-1	once	TRBJ2-2	TGCGCCAGCAGCTTGGTTCCAGCGACTTACACCGGGGAGCTGTTTTTT	CASSLVPATYTGELFF
.	TRBV27	.	TRBJ2-1	TGTGCCAGCAGCAGGCCTGCCTACAATGAGCAGTTCTTC	CASSRPAYNEQFF
.	TRBV2	.	TRBJ1-2	TGTGCCAGCAGTGAAGAAGGGAGAACCTATGGCTACACCTTC	CASSEEGRTYGYTF
.	TRBV3-1/TRBV3-2	few	TRBJ2-7	TGTGCCAGCAGCGCGGGCTGGGGGGGCCGGTACGAGCAGTACTTC	CASSAGWGGRYEQYF
.	TRBV5-1	.	TRBJ1-3	TGCGCCAGCAGCCCGCGATCTATCTCCTTTATCTCTGGAAACACCATATATTTT	CASSPRSISFISGNTIYF
TRBD2	TRBV3-1/TRBV3-2	.	TRBJ2-2	TGTGCCAGCAGCCAAGATTGGGGACTAGCGGGGTCCGGGGAGCTGTTTTTT	CASSQDWGLAGSGELFF
.	TRBV11-2	.	TRBJ1-6	TGTGCCAGCAGCTACGACAGTAACCTCAATTCACCCCTCCACTTT	CASSYDSNLNSPLHF
TRBD1	TRBV11-1	few	TRBJ1-1	TGTGCCAGCGGGTTCACAGGGGGCGCTGAAGCTTTCTTT	CASGFTGGAEAFF
.	TRBV9	few	TRBJ1-3	TGTGCCAGCAGCGTAGGGGGGGGCTCTGGAAACACCATATATTTT	CASSVGGGSGNTIYF
.	TRBV28	once	TRBJ1-6	TGTGCCAGCAGTTTTGGGGGCAGGGGTTATTCACCCCTCCACTTT	CASSFGGRGYSPLHF
TRBD1	TRBV19	.	TRBJ1-2	TGTGCCAGTAGTATTACCGGGACAGGGGGTGGCTACACCTTC	CASSITGTGGGYTF
.	TRBV7-9	.	TRBJ2-3	TGTGCCAGCGGGGGCGCCCCCACAGATACGCAGTATTTT	CASGGAPTDTQYF
.	TRBV12-3/TRBV12-4	.	TRBJ1-5	TGTGCCAGCAAGGGGGGCAATCAGCCCCAGCATTTT	CASKGGNQPQHF
TRBD2	TRBV18	.	TRBJ2-7	TGTGCCCGCCGGGGAGGGCGGGGAGGACTCTACGAGCAGTACTTC	CARRGGRGGLYEQYF
.	TRBV7-8	few	TRBJ1-6	TGTGCCAGCAGCTCTACTCAAATAGGGGATTCACCCCTCCACTTT	CASSSTQIGDSPLHF
.	TRBV6-5	.	TRBJ1-1	TGTGCCAGCAGTTCAGTGAACACTGAAGCTTTCTTT	CASSSVNTEAFF
.	TRBV19	.	TRBJ1-2	TGTGCCAGTAGTCCCTCGGTTGGCTACACCTTC	CASSPSVGYTF
.	TRBV19	once	TRBJ1-5	TGTGCCTCAGCAGACGGGGGGCAGGGCAATCAGCCCCAGCATTTT	CASADGGQGNQPQHF
.	TRBV19	.	TRBJ2-4	TGTGCCAGTGGGGAGGCCATGCGGGGTGACATTCAGTACTTC	CASGEAMRGDIQYF
TRBD1	TRBV7-8	.	TRBJ2-5	TGTGCCAGCAGCTTAAGGGGATACAGGGGGCGAATCGGAGAGACCCAGTACTTC	CASSLRGYRGRIGETQYF
TRBD1	TRBV19	.	TRBJ2-1	TGTGCCAGTACCCCCCGCGGGACAGGGGTTTTGAAGAGCTCCTACAATGAGCAGTTCTTC	CASTPRGTGVLKSSYNEQFF
TRBD2	TRBV5-4	.	TRBJ2-3	TGTGCCAGCAGCACTCGACTAGCGGGGGCCACAGATACGCAGTATTTT	CASSTRLAGATDTQYF